Sequencing of this TCR beta chain was carried out in a study of blood T cells in healthy people across ages. Overall study findings and caveats: Those diversity estimates obtained from one million T cells were thought to be underestimates.

This clonotype showed up just a few times. Its antigen is not known. Through a sample-barcoded 5' primer and a J-beta primer mix, a second PCR was run for roughly 6 to 11 cycles. Tags on each cDNA molecule came from a template-switch adaptor with 12 random nucleotides. TCRdb passed the 5' RACE reads through MiXCR, listing each CDR3 protein once. The data show 1.5 million to 2 million distinct CDR3 sequences, roughly two fifths seen once. Isolation recovered at least 7 million PBMCs from every sample. V was shortened by 2 bases and J by 10 bases, with 15 bases between the two germline ends. In germline, CDR1 is MGHDK, CDR2 SYGVNS. The CDR3 is 15 residues long.

The chain joins TRBV25-1 to TRBJ1-6; D might be TRBD1 (5 bases). The TCR comes from a human donor in good health. Sequenced input: blood. The CDR3 spells CASSELAGTSSPLHF. The CDR3 DNA follows: TGTGCCAGCAGTGAACTGGCAGGGACGAGCTCACCCCTCCACTTT. Based on the CDR3 plus reference TRBV25-1 and TRBJ1-6, the full variable domain is EADIYQTPRYLVIGTGKKITLECSQTMGHDKMYWYQQDPGMELHLIHYSYGVNSTEKGDLSSESTVSRIRTEHFPLTLESARPSHTSQYLCASSELAGTSSPLHFGNGTRLTVT.